The following is a TCR beta chain sequence with its context. This clone was seen a few times. What this receptor recognizes is not known. No base qualities exist here, and no much larger clone lies one base off it. The sample comes from a study of T cells in narcolepsy (dated by TCRdb to 2016 to 2019). As for the study more broadly: Healthy control donors were enrolled in the study alongside patients who had narcolepsy type 1 or type 2 (NT1, NT2). The study sought autoreactive T cells targeting hypocretin neuron self-antigens (hypocretin, TRIB2) in narcolepsy patients, using TCR Vbeta sequencing to track clonotypes in blood and CSF.

For TCR Vbeta sequencing, memory CD4+ T cells were sorted ex vivo from the peripheral blood of both healthy controls and narcolepsy patients. The full study reports these points: Autoreactive clonotypes were reported to be detected serially in the blood of the same patients and of different patients, but not in the blood of healthy controls. No sequences matching autoreactive T cell clones were present in some of the blood memory CD4+ repertoires from patients and controls. Patients and controls had similar numbers of sequenced blood memory CD4+ clonotypes, with averages of approximately 40,000 in patients and some 35,000 in controls. In plots comparing CSF and blood CD4+ T cell clonotypes from the same patient, HCRT-specific and TRIB2-specific autoreactive clonotypes were highlighted.

Libraries were prepared through the immunoSEQ multiplex PCR assay. Entries here come from immuneACCESS through TCRdb and include only in-frame sequences with V and J called. Some clones fail to appear in such tables; in the studies checked, an unresolved V gene covers under half of the shortfall, and the cause of the remainder is unknown. The sample table holds roughly 30,000 clones, of which around 80% were seen once. The top ten hold about 1.3% of the sample. The sequenced sample consisted of CD45RA- memory CD4+ T cells from PBMCs. The cell subset or site tag for this specimen amounts to: memory T cells sorted ex vivo from peripheral blood. This sequence was found in a human donor with narcolepsy.

The DNA reads TGTGCCAGCAGTTTGCCCGGGGAGCTGTTTTTT. This gives the protein CASSLPGELFF. The V and J genes are TRBV28 and TRBJ2-2; the D gene assignment is ambiguous. CDR1 MDHEN and CDR2 SYDVKM are derived from the germline V gene. From the cysteine up to the phenylalanine, the CDR3 has a length of 11 residues. Only the CDR3 region is kept as DNA, spanning 33 bases read in frame from base 1. V loses 3 bases of germline sequence and J loses 6 bases, and the interval between the two ends is 2 bases.